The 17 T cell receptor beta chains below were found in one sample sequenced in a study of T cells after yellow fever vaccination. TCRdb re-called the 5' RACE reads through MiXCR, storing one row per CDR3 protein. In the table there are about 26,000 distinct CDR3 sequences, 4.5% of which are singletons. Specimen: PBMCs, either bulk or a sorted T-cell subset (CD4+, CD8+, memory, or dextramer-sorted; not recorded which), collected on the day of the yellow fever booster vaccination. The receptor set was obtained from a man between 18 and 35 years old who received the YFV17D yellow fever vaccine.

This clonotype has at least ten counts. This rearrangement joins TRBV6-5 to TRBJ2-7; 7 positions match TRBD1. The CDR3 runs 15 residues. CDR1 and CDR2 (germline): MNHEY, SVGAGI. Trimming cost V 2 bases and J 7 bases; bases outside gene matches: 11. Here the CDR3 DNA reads TGTGCCAGCAGTTACACAGCAGGGACAGTCGGTGAGCAGTACGTC. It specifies CASSYTAGTVGEQYV.

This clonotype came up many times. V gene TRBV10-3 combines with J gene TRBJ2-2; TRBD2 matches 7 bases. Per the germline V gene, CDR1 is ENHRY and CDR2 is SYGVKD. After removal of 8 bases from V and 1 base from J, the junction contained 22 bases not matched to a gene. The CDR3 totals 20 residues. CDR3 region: CAIPAGRAEPRSQNTGELFF. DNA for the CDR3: TGTGCCATCCCTGCTGGGAGGGCGGAACCCCGGTCTCAGAACACCGGGGAGCTGTTTTTT.

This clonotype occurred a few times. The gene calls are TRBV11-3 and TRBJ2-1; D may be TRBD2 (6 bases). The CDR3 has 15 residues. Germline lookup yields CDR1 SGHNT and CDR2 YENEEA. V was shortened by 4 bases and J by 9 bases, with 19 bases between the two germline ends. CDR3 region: CASSSAWEVPGEQFF. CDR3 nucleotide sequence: TGTGCCAGCAGCTCCGCGTGGGAGGTGCCGGGTGAGCAGTTCTTC. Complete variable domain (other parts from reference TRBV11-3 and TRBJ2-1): EAGVVQSPRYKIIEKKQPVAFWCNPISGHNTLYWYLQNLGQGPELLIRYENEEAVDDSQLPKDRFSAERLKGVDSTLKIQPAELGDSAVYLCASSSAWEVPGEQFFGPGTRLTVL.

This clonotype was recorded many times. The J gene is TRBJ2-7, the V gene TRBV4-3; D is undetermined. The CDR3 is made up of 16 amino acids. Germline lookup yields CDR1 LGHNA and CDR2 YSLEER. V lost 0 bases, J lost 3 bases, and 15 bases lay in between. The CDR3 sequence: CASSQDAAAKYYEQYF. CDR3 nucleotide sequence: TGCGCCAGCAGCCAAGATGCCGCGGCGAAATACTACGAGCAGTACTTC.

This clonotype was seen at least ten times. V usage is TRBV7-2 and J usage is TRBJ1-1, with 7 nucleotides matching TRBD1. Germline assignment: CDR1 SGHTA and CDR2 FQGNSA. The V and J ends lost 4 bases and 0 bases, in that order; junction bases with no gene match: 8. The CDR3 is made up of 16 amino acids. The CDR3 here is CASSSQGMTVNTEAFF. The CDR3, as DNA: TGTGCCAGCAGCTCACAGGGGATGACAGTGAACACTGAAGCTTTCTTT.

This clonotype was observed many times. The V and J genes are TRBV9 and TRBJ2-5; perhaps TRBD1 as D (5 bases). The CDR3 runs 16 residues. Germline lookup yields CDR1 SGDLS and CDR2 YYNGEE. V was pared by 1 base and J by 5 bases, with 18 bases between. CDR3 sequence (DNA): TGTGCCAGCAGCGTATCCCGCTCATCCAGGGTGGAGACCCAGTACTTC. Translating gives CASSVSRSSRVETQYF.

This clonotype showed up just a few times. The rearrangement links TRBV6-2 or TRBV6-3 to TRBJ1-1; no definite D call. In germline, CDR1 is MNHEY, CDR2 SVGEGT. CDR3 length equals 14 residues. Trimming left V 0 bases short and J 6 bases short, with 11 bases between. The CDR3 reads CASSYSWGTSEAFF. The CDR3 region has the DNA TGTGCCAGCAGTTACTCGTGGGGAACATCTGAAGCTTTCTTT.

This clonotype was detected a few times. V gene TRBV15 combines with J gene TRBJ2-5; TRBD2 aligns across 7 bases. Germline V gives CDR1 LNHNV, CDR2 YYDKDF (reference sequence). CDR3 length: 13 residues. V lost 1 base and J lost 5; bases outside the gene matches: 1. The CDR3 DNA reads TGTGCCACCAGCAGAGGGGGGGGGGAGACCCAGTACTTC. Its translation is CATSRGGGETQYF.

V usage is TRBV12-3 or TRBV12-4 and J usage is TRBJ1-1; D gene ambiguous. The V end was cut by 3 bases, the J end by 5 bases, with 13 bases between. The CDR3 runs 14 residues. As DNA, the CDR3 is TGTGCCAGCAGTTTCCAGGTCGAGGGAACTGAAGCTTTCTTT. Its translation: CASSFQVEGTEAFF.

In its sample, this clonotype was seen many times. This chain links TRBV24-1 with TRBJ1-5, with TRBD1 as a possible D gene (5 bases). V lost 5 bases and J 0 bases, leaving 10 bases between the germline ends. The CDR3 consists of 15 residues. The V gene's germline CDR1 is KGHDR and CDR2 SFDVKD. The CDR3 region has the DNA TGTGCCACCAGTGCCGGGGGTTATAGCAATCAGCCCCAGCATTTT. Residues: CATSAGGYSNQPQHF.

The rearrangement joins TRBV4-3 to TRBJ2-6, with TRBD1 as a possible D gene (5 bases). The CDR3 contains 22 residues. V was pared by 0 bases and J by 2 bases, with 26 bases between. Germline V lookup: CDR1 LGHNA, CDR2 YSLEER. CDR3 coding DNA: TGCGCCAGCAGCCAAGATAGTGGAGTTTGGGGCAGGGCTAGACCTGGGGCCAACGTCCTGACTTTC. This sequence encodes CASSQDSGVWGRARPGANVLTF.

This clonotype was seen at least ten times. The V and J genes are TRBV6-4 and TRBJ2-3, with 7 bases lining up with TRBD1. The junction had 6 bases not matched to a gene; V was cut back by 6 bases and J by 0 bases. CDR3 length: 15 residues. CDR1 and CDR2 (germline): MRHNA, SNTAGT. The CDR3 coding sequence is TGTGCCAGCAGGCCGGGACAGAGTAGCACAGATACGCAGTATTTT. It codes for CASRPGQSSTDTQYF.

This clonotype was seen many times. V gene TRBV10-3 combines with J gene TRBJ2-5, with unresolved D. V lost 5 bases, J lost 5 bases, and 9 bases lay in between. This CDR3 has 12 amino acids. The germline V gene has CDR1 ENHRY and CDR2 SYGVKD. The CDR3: CAISSSRETQYF. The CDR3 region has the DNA TGTGCCATCAGTAGCAGTCGCGAGACCCAGTACTTC.

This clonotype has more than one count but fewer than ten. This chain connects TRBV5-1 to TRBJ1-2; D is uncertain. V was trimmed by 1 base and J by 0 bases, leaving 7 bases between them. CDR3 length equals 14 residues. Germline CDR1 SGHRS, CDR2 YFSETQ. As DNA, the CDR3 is TGCGCCAGCAGCTTGACAACCACTAACTATGGCTACACCTTC. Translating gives CASSLTTTNYGYTF.

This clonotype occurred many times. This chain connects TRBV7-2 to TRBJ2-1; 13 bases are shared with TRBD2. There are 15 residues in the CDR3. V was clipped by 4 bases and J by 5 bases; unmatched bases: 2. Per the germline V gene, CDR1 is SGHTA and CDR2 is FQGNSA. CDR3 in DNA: TGTGCCAGCAGCTGGGGACTAGCGGGGAACAATGAGCAGTTCTTC. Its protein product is CASSWGLAGNNEQFF.

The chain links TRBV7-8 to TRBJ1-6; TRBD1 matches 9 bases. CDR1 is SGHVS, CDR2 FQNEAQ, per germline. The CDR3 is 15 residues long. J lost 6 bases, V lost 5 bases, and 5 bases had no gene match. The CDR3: CASSPQGASNSPLHF. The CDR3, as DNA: TGTGCCAGCAGCCCACAGGGGGCGAGTAATTCACCCCTCCACTTT.

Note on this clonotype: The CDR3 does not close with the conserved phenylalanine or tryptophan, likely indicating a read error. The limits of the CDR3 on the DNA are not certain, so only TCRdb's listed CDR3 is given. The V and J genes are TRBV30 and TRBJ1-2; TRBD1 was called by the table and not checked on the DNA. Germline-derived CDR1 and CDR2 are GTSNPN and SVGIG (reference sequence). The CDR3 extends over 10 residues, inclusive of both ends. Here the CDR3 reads CAWDRDRAFL.